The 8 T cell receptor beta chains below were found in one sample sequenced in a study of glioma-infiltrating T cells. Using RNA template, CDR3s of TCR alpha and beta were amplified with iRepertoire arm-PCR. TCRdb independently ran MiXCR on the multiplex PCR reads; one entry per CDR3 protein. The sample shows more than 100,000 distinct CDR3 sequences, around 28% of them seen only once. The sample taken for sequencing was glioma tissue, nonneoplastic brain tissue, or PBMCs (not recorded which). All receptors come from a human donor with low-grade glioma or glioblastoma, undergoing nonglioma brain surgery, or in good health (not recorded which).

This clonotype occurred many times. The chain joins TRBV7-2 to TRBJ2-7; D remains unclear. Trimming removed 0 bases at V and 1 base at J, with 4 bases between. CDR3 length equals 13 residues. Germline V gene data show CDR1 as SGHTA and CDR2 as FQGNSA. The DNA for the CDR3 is TGTGCCAGCAGCTTAGCTGAGTCCTACGAGCAGTACTTC. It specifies CASSLAESYEQYF.

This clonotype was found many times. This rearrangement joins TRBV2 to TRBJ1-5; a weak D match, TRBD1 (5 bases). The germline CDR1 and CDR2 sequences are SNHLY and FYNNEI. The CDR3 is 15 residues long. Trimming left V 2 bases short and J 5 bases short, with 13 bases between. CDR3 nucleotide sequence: TGTGCCAGCAGTGAAAGGCGTGTAGGGGATCAGCCCCAGCATTTT. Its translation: CASSERRVGDQPQHF. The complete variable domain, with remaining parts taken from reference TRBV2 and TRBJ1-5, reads EPEVTQTPSHQVTQMGQEVILRCVPISNHLYFYWYRQILGQKVEFLVSFYNNEISEKSEIFDDQFSVERPDGSNFTLKIRSTKLEDSAMYFCASSERRVGDQPQHFGDGTRLSIL.

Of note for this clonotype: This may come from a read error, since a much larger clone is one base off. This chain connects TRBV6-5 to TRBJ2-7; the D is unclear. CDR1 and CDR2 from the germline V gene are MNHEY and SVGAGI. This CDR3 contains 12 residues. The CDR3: CATSDFGYEQYF. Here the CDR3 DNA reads TGTGCCACCAGTGATTTCGGGTACGAGCAGTACTTC.

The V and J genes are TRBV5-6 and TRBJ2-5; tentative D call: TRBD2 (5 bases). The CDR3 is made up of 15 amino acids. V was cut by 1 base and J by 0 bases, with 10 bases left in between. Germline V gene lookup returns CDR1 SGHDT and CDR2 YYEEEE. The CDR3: CASSLRRLHQETQYF. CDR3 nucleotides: TGTGCCAGCAGCTTGAGGAGACTACACCAAGAGACCCAGTACTTC.

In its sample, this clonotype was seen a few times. For the CDR3, the DNA is TGTGCCAGCAGCGGGCGGCTAGATACGCAGTATTTT. This encodes CASSGRLDTQYF. The rearrangement joins TRBV5-8 to TRBJ2-3; D gene unclear. The germline CDR1 and CDR2 sequences are SGHTS and YDEGEE. The V end lost 4 bases, the J end lost 5 bases, and 8 bases lay between the germline ends. The CDR3 runs to 12 residues. Complete variable domain (other parts from reference TRBV5-8 and TRBJ2-3): EAGVTQSPTHLIKTRGQQATLRCSPISGHTSVYWYQQALGLGLQFLLWYDEGEERNRGNFPPRFSGRQFPNYSSELNVNALELEDSALYLCASSGRLDTQYFGPGTRLTVL.

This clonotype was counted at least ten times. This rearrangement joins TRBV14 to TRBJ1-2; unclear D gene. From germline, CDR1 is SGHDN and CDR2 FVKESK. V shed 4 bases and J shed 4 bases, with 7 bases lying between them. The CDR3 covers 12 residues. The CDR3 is CASSPQTYGYTF. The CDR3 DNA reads TGTGCCAGCAGCCCCCAGACCTATGGCTACACCTTC.

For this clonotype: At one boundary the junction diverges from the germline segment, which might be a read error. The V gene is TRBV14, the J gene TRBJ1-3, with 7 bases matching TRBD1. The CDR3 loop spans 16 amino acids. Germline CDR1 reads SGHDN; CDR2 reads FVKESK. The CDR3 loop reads CASSQDGQATGKTIYF. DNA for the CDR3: TGTGCCAGCAGCCAAGACGGACAGGCAACTGGAAAAACCATATATTTT.

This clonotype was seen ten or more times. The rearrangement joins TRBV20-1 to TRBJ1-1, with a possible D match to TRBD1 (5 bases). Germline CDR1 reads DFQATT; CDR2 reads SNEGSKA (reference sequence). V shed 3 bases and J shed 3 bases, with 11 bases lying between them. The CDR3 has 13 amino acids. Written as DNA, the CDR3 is TGCAGTGCTAGGGAAGGACAAGACACTGAAGCTTTCTTT. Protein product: CSAREGQDTEAFF.